The next 16 T cell receptor beta chains were all read from a single sample in a study of T cell responses to AZD1222 COVID-19 vaccine. Using immunoSEQ multiplex PCR, the repertoire was profiled, and TCRdb retains in-frame clones only, with some absent. The table has tens of thousands of clones, 80% to 90% seen once; the top ten hold approximately 2.4%. The sequenced sample was peripheral blood, obtained 28 days after the second AZD1222 dose. The source is an adult who received the AZD1222 COVID-19 vaccine.

This clone was detected only a few times. The rearrangement joins TRBV3-1 (or the pseudogene TRBV3-2) to TRBJ2-7; D may correspond to TRBD1 or TRBD2 (5 bases each). Germline assignment: CDR1 LGHDT and CDR2 YNNKEL (reference sequence). The CDR3 spans 16 residues. Trimming shortened V by 2 bases and J by 8 bases, and 22 bases separated the two germline ends. This CDR3 is CASSQNGAGYGVQQYF. The DNA of the CDR3 is TGTGCCAGCAGCCAAAATGGGGCGGGCTACGGTGTTCAGCAGTACTTC.

The CDR3 nucleotides read TGTGCCAGCAGCCTAGGGACAGCGAGTCAGCCCCAGCATTTT. Translated, it gives CASSLGTASQPQHF. The chain is built from TRBV7-8 and TRBJ1-5; TRBD1 matches 7 bases. Germline V gives CDR1 SGHVS, CDR2 FQNEAQ. Germline trimming cut 5 bases from V and 6 bases from J; bases unmatched to any gene: 7. The CDR3 spans 14 residues.

The CDR3 spells CASSPSDIYNEQFF. CDR3 bases: TGTGCCAGCAGCCCGTCCGATATTTACAATGAGCAGTTCTTC. The chain couples TRBV7-9 to TRBJ2-1; D gene ambiguous. This CDR3 region has 14 residues. V lost 5 bases and J lost 4, with 12 bases in between. Germline CDR1 is SEHNR and CDR2 is FQNEAQ (reference sequence).

This chain uses TRBV5-6 with TRBJ1-5; maybe TRBD1 (6 bases). Between the trimmed V and J ends, which lost 4 bases and 1 base, there was a span of 15 bases. Looked up from germline, CDR1 is SGHDT and CDR2 is YYEEEE. CDR3 size: 16 residues. CDR3 coding DNA: TGTGCCAGCAGCCTAGGGGGACGCTTAAGCAATCAGCCCCAGCATTTT. Protein: CASSLGGRLSNQPQHF.

Only one count was recorded for this clone. The CDR3 is CSVSRYGYTF. The DNA of the CDR3 is TGCAGTGTTTCGAGATATGGCTACACCTTC. The rearrangement joins TRBV20-1 to TRBJ1-2; D remains ambiguous. The V end was cut by 7 bases, the J end by 5 bases, with 8 bases between. The germline gives CDR1 DFQATT, CDR2 SNEGSKA (reference sequence). The CDR3 is 10 residues long.

The chain combines TRBV30 with TRBJ1-5; 9 bases map to TRBD1. Germline V lookup: CDR1 GTSNPN, CDR2 SVGIG (reference sequence). The CDR3 covers 16 residues. V was pared by 0 bases and J by 7 bases, with 10 bases of the junction left unmatched. This chain's CDR3 is CAWSVGGQGGSQPQHF. The CDR3 DNA follows: TGTGCCTGGAGTGTAGGGGGACAGGGCGGAAGCCAGCCCCAGCATTTT. The whole variable domain, filled in from reference TRBV30 and TRBJ1-5, reads SQTIHQWPATLVQPVGSPLSLECTVEGTSNPNLYWYRQAAGRGLQLLFYSVGIGQISSEVPQNLSASRPQDRQFILSSKKLLLSDSGFYLCAWSVGGQGGSQPQHFGDGTRLSIL.

The chain uses TRBV7-2 and TRBJ1-3; perhaps TRBD1 as D (6 bases). V lost 1 base and J 0 bases, leaving 13 bases between the germline ends. The CDR3 sequence is 17 residues long. The germline gives CDR1 SGHTA, CDR2 FQGNSA. The CDR3 protein is CASSLVGQDISGNTIYF. Here the CDR3 DNA reads TGTGCCAGCAGCTTAGTGGGACAAGACATCTCTGGAAACACCATATATTTT.

The rearrangement uses TRBV18 and TRBJ2-1, with 13 bases lining up with TRBD2. Per germline, CDR1 KGHSH and CDR2 LQKENI. With 3 bases clipped from V and 0 bases from J, the junction kept 2 bases outside the gene matches. This CDR3 has 17 amino acids. Here the CDR3 DNA reads TGTGCCAGCTCACCTCGGACTAGCGGGAGCTCCTACAATGAGCAGTTCTTC. As protein: CASSPRTSGSSYNEQFF. Drawing the rest from reference TRBV18 and TRBJ2-1, the complete variable domain is NAGVMQNPRHLVRRRGQEARLRCSPMKGHSHVYWYRQLPEEGLKFMVYLQKENIIDESGMPKERFSAEFPKEGPSILRIQQVVRGDSAAYFCASSPRTSGSSYNEQFFGPGTRLTVL.

This clone has only a few counts. The V gene is TRBV3-1 (or the pseudogene TRBV3-2), the J gene TRBJ1-1, with D tentatively TRBD1 (5 bases). Per the germline V gene, CDR1 is LGHDT and CDR2 is YNNKEL (reference sequence). V lost 8 bases and J 0 bases, leaving 13 bases between the germline ends. This CDR3 region has 14 residues. The CDR3 nucleotides read TGTGCCAGCGGGCAGGGCGCCATGAACACTGAAGCTTTCTTT. Its translation: CASGQGAMNTEAFF.

The V and J genes are TRBV27 and TRBJ2-7, with 7 bases lining up with TRBD1. V trimming: 5 bases; J trimming: 5 bases; junction bases outside the gene matches: 9. The CDR3 has 14 residues. Per the germline V gene, CDR1 is MNHEY and CDR2 is SMNVEV (reference sequence). CDR3 loop: CASSRQGAGNEQYF. The CDR3, as DNA: TGTGCCAGCAGTCGACAGGGTGCTGGGAACGAGCAGTACTTC.

The V call is TRBV19, the J call TRBJ2-5; possibly TRBD2 for D (5 bases). The CDR3 is 15 residues long. Germline loops: CDR1 LNHDA, CDR2 SQIVND (reference sequence). V was shortened by 0 bases and J by 2 bases, with 10 bases between the two germline ends. CDR3 bases: TGTGCCAGTAGTATAGATCACCGGGGTCAAGAGACCCAGTACTTC. Translating gives CASSIDHRGQETQYF.

The chain carries TRBV10-3 and TRBJ2-2; D remains unclear. Germline CDR1 ENHRY, CDR2 SYGVKD. V lost 0 bases, J lost 5 bases, and 4 bases lay in between. The CDR3 length is 13 residues. CDR3 sequence reads: CAISESYTGELFF. CDR3 DNA: TGTGCCATCAGTGAGTCTTATACCGGGGAGCTGTTTTTT.

The chain combines TRBV3-1 (or the pseudogene TRBV3-2) with TRBJ1-3; D might be TRBD1 (5 bases). Germline CDR1 LGHDT, CDR2 YNNKEL (reference sequence). Trimming left V 0 bases short and J 1 base short, with 7 bases between. The CDR3 consists of 15 residues. The CDR3 loop reads CASSQDGGSGNTIYF. DNA of the CDR3: TGTGCCAGCAGCCAAGATGGGGGGTCTGGAAACACCATATATTTT.

The chain is built from TRBV3-1 (or the pseudogene TRBV3-2) and TRBJ1-3; no definite D call. CDR1 is LGHDT, CDR2 YNNKEL, per germline (reference sequence). The CDR3 is 14 residues long. With 1 base removed from V and 2 bases from J, the gap between germline ends came to 6 bases. CDR3 protein: CASSQALAGNTIYF. For the CDR3, the DNA is TGTGCCAGCAGCCAAGCCCTAGCTGGAAACACCATATATTTT.

The V and J genes are TRBV18 and TRBJ1-2, with 8 bases matching TRBD1. J gave up 6 bases and V 0 bases, and 6 bases lay outside the gene matches. The CDR3 sequence is 15 residues long. Germline V gives CDR1 KGHSH, CDR2 LQKENI. CDR3 residues: CASSPPRTGYDGYTF. The CDR3 DNA follows: TGTGCCAGCTCACCACCTAGGACAGGGTACGATGGCTACACCTTC.

The rearrangement uses TRBV21-1 and TRBJ1-2. TRBV21-1 is annotated as a pseudogene. This CDR3 comprises 15 residues. The CDR3 bases are TGTGCCAGCAGCGGACGCCGTGTAGGCAGCTATGGCTACACCTTC. It specifies CASSGRRVGSYGYTF.